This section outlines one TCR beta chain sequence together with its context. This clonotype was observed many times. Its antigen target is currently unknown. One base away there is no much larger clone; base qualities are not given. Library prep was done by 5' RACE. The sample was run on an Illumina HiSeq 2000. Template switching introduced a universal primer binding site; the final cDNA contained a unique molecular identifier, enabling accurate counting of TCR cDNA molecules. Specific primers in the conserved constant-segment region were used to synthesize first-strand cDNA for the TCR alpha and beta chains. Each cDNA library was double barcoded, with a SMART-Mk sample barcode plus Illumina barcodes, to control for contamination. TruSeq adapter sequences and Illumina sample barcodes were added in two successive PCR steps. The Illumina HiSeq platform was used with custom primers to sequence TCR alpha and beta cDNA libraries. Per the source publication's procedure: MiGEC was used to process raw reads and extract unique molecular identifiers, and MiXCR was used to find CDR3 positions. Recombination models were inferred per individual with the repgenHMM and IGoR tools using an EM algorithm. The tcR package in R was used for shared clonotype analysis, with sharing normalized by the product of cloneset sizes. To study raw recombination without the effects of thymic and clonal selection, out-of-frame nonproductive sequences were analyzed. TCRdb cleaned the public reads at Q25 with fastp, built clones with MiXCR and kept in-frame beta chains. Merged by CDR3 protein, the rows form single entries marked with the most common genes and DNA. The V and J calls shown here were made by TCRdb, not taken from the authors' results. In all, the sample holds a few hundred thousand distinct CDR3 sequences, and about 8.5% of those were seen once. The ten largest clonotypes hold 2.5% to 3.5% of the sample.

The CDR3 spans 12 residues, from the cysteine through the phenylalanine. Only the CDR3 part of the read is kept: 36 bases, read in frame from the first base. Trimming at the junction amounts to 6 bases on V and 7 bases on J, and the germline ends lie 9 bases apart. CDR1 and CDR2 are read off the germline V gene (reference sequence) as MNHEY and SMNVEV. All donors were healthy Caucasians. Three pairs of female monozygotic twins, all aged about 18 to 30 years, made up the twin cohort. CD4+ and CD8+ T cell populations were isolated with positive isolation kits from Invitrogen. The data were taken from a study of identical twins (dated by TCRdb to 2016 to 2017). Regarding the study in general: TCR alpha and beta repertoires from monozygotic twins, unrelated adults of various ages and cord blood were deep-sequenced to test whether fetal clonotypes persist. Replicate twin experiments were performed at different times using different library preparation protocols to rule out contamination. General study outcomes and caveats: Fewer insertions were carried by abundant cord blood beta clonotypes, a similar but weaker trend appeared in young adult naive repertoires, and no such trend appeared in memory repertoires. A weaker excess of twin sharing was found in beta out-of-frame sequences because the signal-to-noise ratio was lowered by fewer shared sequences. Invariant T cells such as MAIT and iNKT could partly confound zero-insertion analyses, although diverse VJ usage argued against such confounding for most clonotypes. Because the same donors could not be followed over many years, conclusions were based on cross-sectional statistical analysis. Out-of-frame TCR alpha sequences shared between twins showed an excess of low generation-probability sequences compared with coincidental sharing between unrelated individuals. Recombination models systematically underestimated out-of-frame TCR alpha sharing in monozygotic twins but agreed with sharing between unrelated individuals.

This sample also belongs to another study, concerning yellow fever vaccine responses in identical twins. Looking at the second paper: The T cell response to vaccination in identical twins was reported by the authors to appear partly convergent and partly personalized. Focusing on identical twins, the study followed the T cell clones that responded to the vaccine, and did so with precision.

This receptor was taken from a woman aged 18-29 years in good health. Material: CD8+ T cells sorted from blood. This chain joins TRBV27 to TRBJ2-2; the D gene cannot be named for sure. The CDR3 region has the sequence CASSLGVGELFF. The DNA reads TGTGCCAGCAGCCTCGGAGTCGGGGAGCTGTTTTTT.